Detailed here is one T cell receptor beta chain. This record belongs to a study of CD8 T cells in ankylosing spondylitis. TCRdb recomputed calls from the 5' RACE reads with MiXCR, one row per CDR3 protein. The data contain almost 250,000 distinct CDR3 sequences, 30% to 35% of them singletons. The CDR3 contains 11 residues. V shed 5 bases and J shed 7 bases, with 3 bases lying between them. The clonotype was recovered from a male donor with ankylosing spondylitis or in good health (not recorded which). Source material: blood, either unsorted or a sorted T cell fraction (not recorded which). The rearrangement joins TRBV12-3 or TRBV12-4 to TRBJ1-6; D gene uncertain. Here the CDR3 DNA reads TGTGCCAGCAGTCTAAATTCACCCCTCCACTTT. This translates into CASSLNSPLHF.